The rows below give T cell receptor beta chains drawn from one sample of a study of OX40 agonist ivuxolimab in advanced cancers. Generated by immunoSEQ multiplex PCR, the TCRdb table keeps only in-frame clones and is missing some. This sample has approximately 58,000 clones; around 84% occur once, and the top ten carry around 4.7%. Sequenced material: CD4+ or CD8+ T cells sorted from blood, taken in a trial of the OX40 agonist ivuxolimab. These TCRs come from an adult with an advanced solid tumor such as melanoma, head and neck, liver or kidney cancer. Both conserved end residues are part of each CDR3. Clone size is stated in some rows and not others, as once, few, many or a class when expanded.

clone size	V gene	J gene	CDR3 length	CDR3 protein
NA	TRBV19	TRBJ1-4	17	CASSRTGMGPTNEKLFF
NA	TRBV18	TRBJ2-1	18	CASSRVSGRGSSYNEQFF
NA	TRBV19	TRBJ2-7	14	CASSTGGENYEQYF
NA	TRBV7-9	TRBJ2-5	13	CASSPGGSQTQYF
NA	TRBV6-5	TRBJ2-1	14	CASSYSANVNEQFF
NA	TRBV10-3	TRBJ2-1	13	CAISEEGATKQFF
NA	TRBV4-3	TRBJ1-4	17	CASSQFEKAGAVEKLFF
few	TRBV5-1	TRBJ2-3	15	CASSLASSGADTQYF
once	TRBV11-2	TRBJ2-7	14	CASSINRFSYEQYF
NA	TRBV5-1	TRBJ2-1	14	CASSGTGMDNEQFF
NA	TRBV18	TRBJ1-5	15	CASSPRADSNQPQHF
NA	TRBV6-5	NA	15	CASSYGPSGYNEQFF
NA	TRBV19	TRBJ1-5	15	CASSPPGASNQPQHF
NA	TRBV11-2	TRBJ2-7	16	CASSPGTSGLSYEQYF
NA	TRBV10-3	TRBJ2-7	15	CAISESGARIPEQYF
NA	TRBV27	TRBJ2-1	18	CASSFGVLAGVKYNEQFF
NA	TRBV7-3	TRBJ2-7	13	CASSPTGVNEQYF
NA	TRBV12-5	TRBJ2-5	12	CASGSGGETQYF
NA	TRBV1	TRBJ2-2	17	CTSSGLAGGSNTGELFF
NA	TRBV28	TRBJ2-3	14	CASSPGQNTDTQYF
NA	TRBV7-3	TRBJ2-2	15	CASSPFTSGTGELFF
once	TRBV30	TRBJ2-7	12	CAWNRDSGEQYF
NA	TRBV4-3	TRBJ2-3	16	CASSPTPGTRADTQYF
NA	TRBV11-1	TRBJ2-6	14	CASSPTSGANVLTF
few	TRBV5-1	TRBJ2-3	14	CASSLGWGIDTQYF